Listed here are 22 T cell receptor beta chains from one sample, sequenced in a study of regulatory T cells in long-lasting Graves disease. Time point denoted: persistent/refractory GD, antithyroid drugs over 5 years with positive TRAb. Making the TCR library involved RNA that had been extracted from PBMCs. Library construction for TCR beta used iRepertoire HTBI primers and Arm-PCR of CDR3 regions. TCRdb redid the calling of the multiplex PCR reads with MiXCR, one entry per CDR3 protein. This table has 250,000 to 300,000 distinct CDR3 sequences, around 23% appearing once. The source material was peripheral blood mononuclear cells (PBMCs), sampled when the disease was refractory, from a patient treated with antithyroid drugs. Source of these receptors: a female donor with Graves disease.

This clonotype was picked up a small number of times. The V and J genes are TRBV6-5 and TRBJ2-2; no reliable D call. V lost 0 bases and J 6 bases, leaving 5 bases between the germline ends. Per germline, CDR1 MNHEY and CDR2 SVGAGI. CDR3 size: 13 residues. The CDR3 protein is CASSYSYAGELFF. The CDR3 region has the DNA TGTGCCAGCAGTTACTCGTATGCCGGGGAGCTGTTTTTT.

This chain joins TRBV4-1 and TRBJ1-6, with D hard to call. V was shortened by 0 bases and J by 12 bases, with 9 bases between the two germline ends. Germline CDR1 MGHRA, CDR2 YSYEKL. CDR3 length equals 13 residues. Here the CDR3 reads CASSQEEVQPLHF. For the CDR3, the DNA is TGCGCCAGCAGCCAAGAAGAAGTCCAACCCCTCCACTTT.

Many counts were recorded for this clonotype. The chain couples TRBV6-2 or TRBV6-3 to TRBJ1-2, with TRBD1 matching over 7 bases. The J segment lost 5 bases and the V segment lost 2 bases, leaving 5 bases of the junction unmatched. The CDR3 runs 14 residues. CDR1 and CDR2 (germline): MNHEY, SVGEGT. Written as DNA, the CDR3 is TGTGCCAGCAGTTACGCTGGCAGGGGGTATGGCTACACCTTC. Translation: CASSYAGRGYGYTF.

The V gene is TRBV29-1, the J gene TRBJ1-2; 7 nucleotides agree with TRBD1. The junction had 6 bases not matched to a gene; V was cut back by 3 bases and J by 5 bases. The germline V gene encodes CDR1 SQVTM and CDR2 ANQGSEA. The CDR3 spans 13 residues. This CDR3 is CSVDRDSDYGYTF. The CDR3 nucleotides read TGCAGCGTTGACCGGGACAGCGATTATGGCTACACCTTC.

J is TRBJ1-2 and V is TRBV29-1, with 10 bases that match TRBD1. This CDR3 has 11 residues. With 7 bases clipped from V and 8 bases from J, the junction kept 4 bases outside the gene matches. The V gene's germline CDR1 is SQVTM and CDR2 ANQGSEA. The CDR3 loop reads CSAGTGAGYTF. The DNA of the CDR3 is TGCAGCGCCGGGACAGGGGCGGGCTACACCTTC.

On this clonotype: The conserved phenylalanine or tryptophan is not found at the CDR3 terminus, so this likely reflects a read error. CDR3: CASRTGQGASYEQYS. For the CDR3, the DNA is TGTGCCAGCAGGACCGGACAGGGTGCCTCCTACGAGCAGTACTCC. The chain combines TRBV11-1 with TRBJ2-7, with 8 bases matching TRBD1. V lost 6 bases and J lost 0; bases outside the gene matches: 7. This CDR3 has 15 amino acids. Looked up from germline, CDR1 is SGHAT and CDR2 is FQDESV (reference sequence).

The J gene is TRBJ2-2, the V gene TRBV28; D unclear. The germline gives CDR1 MDHEN, CDR2 SYDVKM. This CDR3 is built from 15 residues. Trimming left V 7 bases short and J 1 base short, with 13 bases between. The CDR3 coding sequence is TGTGCCAGCAAGAAAGGTCTCCTGAACACCGGGGAGCTGTTTTTT. Encoded protein: CASKKGLLNTGELFF.

This clonotype was seen ten or more times. The chain recombines TRBV12-3 or TRBV12-4 with TRBJ2-7; possible D gene TRBD2, 7 bases. This CDR3 region has 14 residues. Trimming pared 2 bases from V and 4 bases from J, leaving 12 bases between. The CDR3 nucleotides are TGTGCCAGCAGTTTAAGGGGGGGTACGTACGAGCAGTACTTC. Translation: CASSLRGGTYEQYF.

About this clonotype itself: A clone one base away is much larger, so this may be a read error. This chain uses TRBV7-2 with TRBJ1-4; D is perhaps TRBD1 (5 bases). Per germline, CDR1 SGHTA and CDR2 FQGNSA. CDR3 size: 13 residues. Here the CDR3 reads CASSRGGNEKLLF. The CDR3 DNA reads as TGTGCCAGCAGCAGGGGCGGAAATGAAAAACTGCTTTTT.

This clonotype was counted a few times. The gene calls are TRBV7-2 and TRBJ1-5; no clear D gene. Germline loops: CDR1 SGHTA, CDR2 FQGNSA. The CDR3 length is 16 residues. V was shortened by 0 bases and J by 3 bases, with 12 bases between the two germline ends. The CDR3 protein is CASSLASGFTNQPQHF. CDR3 DNA sequence: TGTGCCAGCAGCTTAGCGTCGGGGTTTACCAATCAGCCCCAGCATTTT.

This clonotype was counted at least ten times. This chain joins TRBV11-1 and TRBJ2-7; 10 positions match TRBD2. This CDR3 is built from 15 residues. Germline CDR1 SGHAT, CDR2 FQDESV (reference sequence). Trimming took 0 bases from V and 3 from J; bases not matched to a gene: 2. In DNA form, the CDR3 reads TGTGCCAGCAGCTTAGCCGGACTAGCGGACTACGAGCAGTACTTC. This sequence encodes CASSLAGLADYEQYF.

This clonotype was observed at least ten times. V and J are TRBV28 and TRBJ2-2; 7 bases map to TRBD2. V trimming: 1 base; J trimming: 4 bases; junction bases outside the gene matches: 3. Germline CDR1 MDHEN, CDR2 SYDVKM. The CDR3 is 15 residues long. CDR3 sequence: CASSLSGGSTGELFF. CDR3 nucleotides: TGTGCCAGCAGTTTATCCGGGGGGAGCACCGGGGAGCTGTTTTTT.

At least ten counts were recorded for this clonotype. The chain is built from TRBV3-1 and TRBJ1-1; tentatively, D is TRBD1 (5 bases). This CDR3 spans 14 amino acids. The V and J ends lost 6 bases and 0 bases respectively, with 11 bases between them. In germline, CDR1 is LGHDT, CDR2 YNNKEL (reference sequence). The DNA of the CDR3 is TGTGCCAGCAGTGCAGGGTTCATGAACACTGAAGCTTTCTTT. Translated: CASSAGFMNTEAFF.

This clonotype has more than one count but fewer than ten. As DNA, the CDR3 is TGCAGCGTTGTATCGGCTAGCTCCTACGAGCAGTACTTC. It codes for CSVVSASSYEQYF. The chain links TRBV29-1 to TRBJ2-7; no clear D. Germline loops: CDR1 SQVTM, CDR2 ANQGSEA. The length of the CDR3 is 13 residues. The V and J ends lost 4 bases and 0 bases respectively, with 10 bases between them.

This clonotype was recorded many times. V usage is TRBV20-1 and J usage is TRBJ2-7, with 7 bases matching TRBD2. There are 15 residues in the CDR3. Trimming cost V 2 bases and J 2 bases; bases outside gene matches: 9. Germline V gene lookup returns CDR1 DFQATT and CDR2 SNEGSKA (reference sequence). CDR3 region: CSARPWASGAYEQYF. CDR3 in DNA: TGCAGTGCTAGACCCTGGGCTAGCGGAGCCTACGAGCAGTACTTC.

The rearrangement joins TRBV4-2 to TRBJ1-6; D is unresolved. V gave up 3 bases and J gave up 7 bases, with 16 bases separating them. Germline loops: CDR1 LGHNA, CDR2 YNFKEQ. There are 16 residues in the CDR3. This CDR3 is CASSHEGLGPNSPLHF. CDR3 nucleotides: TGTGCCAGCAGCCATGAGGGTCTCGGTCCCAATTCACCCCTCCACTTT.

This clonotype was observed many times. The gene calls are TRBV7-2 and TRBJ2-7; D may be TRBD2 (5 bases). CDR1 and CDR2 (germline): SGHTA, FQGNSA. V gave up 5 bases and J gave up 1 base, with 27 bases separating them. The CDR3 runs 19 residues. The DNA of the CDR3 is TGTGCCAGCAGCCGAAGGGCCTTGAACGGGATGGTTGGGTCCTACGAGCAGTACTTC. Protein sequence: CASSRRALNGMVGSYEQYF.

The table lists this clonotype with many counts. This chain links TRBV7-2 with TRBJ1-1; 9 bases agree with TRBD1. V dropped 5 bases and J dropped 4; count of bases not matched to a gene: 5. The CDR3 runs 14 residues. Per the germline V gene, CDR1 is SGHTA and CDR2 is FQGNSA. CDR3 DNA sequence: TGTGCCAGCAGCCCAACGACAGGGGGCACTGAAGCTTTCTTT. It encodes CASSPTTGGTEAFF.

The V call is TRBV12-3 or TRBV12-4, the J call TRBJ2-7; D not certain. Trimming pared 0 bases from V and 5 bases from J, leaving 11 bases between. The length of the CDR3 is 14 residues. The CDR3: CASSLAESSDEQYF. CDR3 nucleotide sequence: TGTGCCAGCAGTTTAGCAGAGTCCTCGGACGAGCAGTACTTC.

The chain couples TRBV6-5 to TRBJ1-1; D unresolved. The CDR3 covers 11 residues. V dropped 4 bases and J dropped 11 bases, with 11 bases sitting between them. The germline CDR1 and CDR2 sequences are MNHEY and SVGAGI. The CDR3 DNA follows: TGTGCCAGCAGTTCCTGGGCTCAGGCTTTCTTT. Amino acids: CASSSWAQAFF.

The V and J genes are TRBV30 and TRBJ2-7; 10 nucleotides match TRBD1. The CDR3 runs 14 residues. After removal of 3 bases from V and 0 bases from J, the junction contained 2 bases not matched to a gene. Per germline, CDR1 GTSNPN and CDR2 SVGIG (reference sequence). The chain's CDR3 is CAWSGTGVSYEQYF. The CDR3 DNA is TGTGCCTGGAGCGGGACAGGGGTCTCCTACGAGCAGTACTTC.

The chain couples TRBV29-1 to TRBJ1-2; D might be TRBD1 (5 bases). V was shortened by 1 base and J by 5 bases, with 11 bases between the two germline ends. The CDR3 is made up of 13 amino acids. CDR1 and CDR2 from the germline V gene are SQVTM and ANQGSEA. The CDR3 DNA is TGCAGCGTTGAAGGACCCGGGGGTTATGGCTACACCTTC. It is translated as CSVEGPGGYGYTF.